The present TCR beta chain was sequenced within a study of T cell responses to AZD1222 COVID-19 vaccine. The study, taken as a whole, reports: Mapped onto spike, vaccine-associated CD4 TCRs spanned it and were dominant at 160-218 and 743-854. A mostly white British donor set with more females was recruited, and clonal diversity was possibly underestimated. Baseline serology detected seropositivity in only a handful of AZD1222 recipients. Per reports, nearly half of all spike-specific TCRs target regions that are unmutated in variants.

Details on this clone: No antigen is known for it.

TCRdb keeps only in-frame clones here, not all; method: immunoSEQ multiplex PCR. The profile shows almost 70,000 clones, approximately 80% of them singletons. The V segment lost 6 bases and the J segment 7 bases; nucleotides outside the gene matches: 5. The CDR3 is 14 residues long. Germline V CDR1 and CDR2: WSHSY, SAAADI. The chain couples TRBV10-2 to TRBJ1-6, with 8 positions matching TRBD1. The sample here was peripheral blood, taken 28 days after the second AZD1222 dose. This clonotype was sampled from an adult who received the AZD1222 COVID-19 vaccine. In DNA, the CDR3 is TGCGCCAGCAGGGAACAGGGGGGCAATTCACCCCTCCACTTT. Its translation: CASREQGGNSPLHF.